This T cell receptor beta chain was captured in a study of CD8 T cells in ankylosing spondylitis. General study results and limits: Earlier studies detected some motif variants in reactive arthritis synovial fluid and blood.

Quantitative molecular-barcoded 5'-RACE generated the TCR beta libraries. Via MiXCR, TCRdb re-called the 5' RACE reads, giving one row per CDR3 protein. This repertoire shows roughly 250,000 distinct CDR3 sequences, approximately 9% found once; its top ten account for approximately 6.2%. Germline V CDR1 and CDR2: DFQATT, SNEGSKA (reference sequence). This CDR3 is built from 16 residues. After removal of 1 base from V and 5 bases from J, the junction contained 8 bases not matched to a gene. This clonotype appeared many times. The target antigen is unknown. This clonotype was sampled from a male donor with ankylosing spondylitis or in good health (not recorded which). The V and J genes are TRBV20-1 and TRBJ2-5; 12 nucleotides agree with TRBD2. Material: blood, either unsorted or a sorted T cell fraction (not recorded which). Written as DNA, the CDR3 is TGCAGTGCTAGAGGGGAGACTAGCGGGAGTTACGAGACCCAGTACTTC. It specifies CSARGETSGSYETQYF.